Included here is one T cell receptor beta chain sequence, with context. As originally analysed: By means of reference gene primer amplification, nucleated cell counts were estimated. Repertoires were generated with immunoSEQ multiplex PCR, while TCRdb's copy carries only in-frame clones and drops some. That table supplies the V and J calls and clone size; D and trimming were determined from the DNA. The top ten hold 25% to 35% of the sample, which has about 150,000 clones, about 80% seen once. This CDR3 contains 18 residues. V lost 3 bases and J lost 5, with 22 bases in between. Germline V gene sequence: CDR1 LNHDA, CDR2 SQIVND (reference sequence). The source of the sample is a study of blood T cell repertoires in COVID-19. Study summary: Material from acute and convalescent COVID-19 was sourced from the United States, Italy and Spain.

The receptor comes from a woman aged 60-70 years with acute or convalescent COVID-19. The V and J genes are TRBV19 and TRBJ2-2; possible D gene TRBD2, 6 bases. Sample: peripheral blood. The CDR3 region has the DNA TGTGCCAGTAGTATGGGTTCAGGGAGGAGGGTTCGGACCGGGGAGCTGTTTTTT. Translation gives CASSMGSGRRVRTGELFF.